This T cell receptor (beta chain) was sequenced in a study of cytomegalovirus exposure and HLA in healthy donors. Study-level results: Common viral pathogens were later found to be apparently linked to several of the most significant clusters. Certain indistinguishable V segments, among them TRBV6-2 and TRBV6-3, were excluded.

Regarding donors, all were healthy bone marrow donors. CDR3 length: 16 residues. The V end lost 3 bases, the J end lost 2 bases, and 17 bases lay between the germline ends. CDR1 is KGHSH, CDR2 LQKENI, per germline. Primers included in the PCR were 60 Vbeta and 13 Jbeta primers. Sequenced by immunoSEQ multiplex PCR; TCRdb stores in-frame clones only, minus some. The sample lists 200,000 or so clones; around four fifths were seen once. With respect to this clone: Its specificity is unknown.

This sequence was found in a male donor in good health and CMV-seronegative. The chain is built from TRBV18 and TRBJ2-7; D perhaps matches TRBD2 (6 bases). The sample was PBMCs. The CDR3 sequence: CASSPLRLEGPYEQYF. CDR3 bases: TGTGCCAGCTCACCCCTACGACTAGAGGGTCCCTACGAGCAGTACTTC.